This TCR beta chain stems from a study of human T cells and chemical hapten exposure. In the study overall: Patients, a majority of them female, were diagnosed with alopecia areata, totalis or universalis. Notes on the study in general: Unchanged with DPC sensitization were TCRs above 1 in 1000 frequency. Against controls, expanded TCRs gave rise to significantly more large CDR3 similarity clusters.

This clonotype was seen a handful of times. Its antigen is not identified. Germline assignment: CDR1 SGHTA and CDR2 FQGNSA. Trimming shortened V by 0 bases and J by 7 bases, and 7 bases separated the two germline ends. The CDR3 runs to 13 residues. Time point reported: patch test 1, 2 weeks after DPC sensitization. The sample's treatment: therapeutic diphenylcyclopropenone sensitization with weekly scalp DPC. Each CDR3 protein is one row after TCRdb ran MiXCR on the RACE reads. The sample holds about 360,000 distinct CDR3 sequences; roughly 6.9% are singletons and the top ten take approximately 8.9%. This TCR came from a woman younger than 35 with alopecia areata. Some clones in this sample may be carry-over from other donors' samples. The source was whole blood, collected in connection with sensitization to the hapten diphenylcyclopropenone (DPC). The V call is TRBV7-2, the J call TRBJ1-5; maybe TRBD1 (6 bases). This chain's CDR3 is CASSLADRQPQHF. The CDR3, as DNA: TGTGCCAGCAGCTTAGCGGACAGACAGCCCCAGCATTTT.